The 5 T cell receptor beta chains below all came from one sample that was sequenced in a study of control samples from healthy donors and cancer patients (dated by TCRdb to 2019 to 2021). The library was built by means of the immunoSEQ multiplex PCR assay. Held by TCRdb, this immuneACCESS table contains in-frame sequences only and omits some clones. Under half of the omission traces to an unresolved V gene where checked; the cause of the rest is unknown. In this sample the table shows 75,000 to 100,000 clones, approximately 86% of which occur a single time. The top ten constitute roughly an eighth of the sample. Sample: blood. The receptors stem from a young man in good health.

This chain uses TRBV6-1 with TRBJ2-4; D is undetermined. The CDR3 has 16 residues. The ends were cut back, 0 bases at V and 0 bases at J, with 9 bases in the middle. CDR1 is MNHNS, CDR2 SASEGT, per germline. In DNA form, the CDR3 reads TGTGCCAGCAGTGAAGCGGGCGAGAAAGCCAAAAACATTCAGTACTTC. Amino acid sequence: CASSEAGEKAKNIQYF.

This clone came up once. The gene calls are TRBV9 and TRBJ2-3, with TRBD2 matching 8 bases. V was pared by 4 bases and J by 4 bases, with 14 bases of the junction left unmatched. The germline V gene encodes CDR1 SGDLS and CDR2 YYNGEE. The CDR3 spans 17 residues. The CDR3, as DNA: TGTGCCAGCAGCCCTCAAATAGGAGCGGGAGCGGCAGATACGCAGTATTTT. It translates to CASSPQIGAGAADTQYF. The full variable domain, rest sourced from reference TRBV9 and TRBJ2-3, is DSGVTQTPKHLITATGQRVTLRCSPRSGDLSVYWYQQSLDQGLQFLIQYYNGEERAKGNILERFSAQQFPDLHSELNLSSLELGDSALYFCASSPQIGAGAADTQYFGPGTRLTVL.

This clone was detected once. J is TRBJ2-5 and V is TRBV7-7; the D gene is possibly TRBD1 (6 bases). Germline CDR1 SSHAT, CDR2 FNYEAQ (reference sequence). Between the trimmed V and J ends, which lost 5 bases and 5 bases, there was a span of 9 bases. The CDR3 runs to 12 residues. The CDR3 DNA reads TGTGCCAGCAGCCAAGACAGGGAGACCCAGTACTTC. Translated: CASSQDRETQYF.

The chain uses TRBV15 and TRBJ1-3; D is perhaps TRBD1 (6 bases). The CDR3 is 18 residues long. CDR1 LNHNV and CDR2 YYDKDF come from the germline V gene (reference sequence). Deletions cut 0 bases from V and 2 bases from J, with 17 bases between. In DNA, the CDR3 is TGTGCCACCAGCAGAGATCGCGGACAGTCTAACCCTGGAAACACCATATATTTT. Translating it yields CATSRDRGQSNPGNTIYF. The whole variable domain, filled in from reference TRBV15 and TRBJ1-3, reads DAMVIQNPRYQVTQFGKPVTLSCSQTLNHNVMYWYQQKSSQAPKLLFHYYDKDFNNEADTPDNFQSRRPNTSFCFLDIRSPGLGDTAMYLCATSRDRGQSNPGNTIYFGEGSWLTVV.

The V call is TRBV7-9, the J call TRBJ2-5; TRBD2 agrees at 7 bases. Germline CDR1 is SEHNR and CDR2 is FQNEAQ (reference sequence). This CDR3 has 15 amino acids. The ends lost 1 base at V and 1 base at J; junction bases unmatched: 3. The CDR3 spells CASSLGSGVQETQYF. CDR3 DNA sequence: TGTGCCAGCAGCTTAGGAAGCGGGGTCCAAGAGACCCAGTACTTC.